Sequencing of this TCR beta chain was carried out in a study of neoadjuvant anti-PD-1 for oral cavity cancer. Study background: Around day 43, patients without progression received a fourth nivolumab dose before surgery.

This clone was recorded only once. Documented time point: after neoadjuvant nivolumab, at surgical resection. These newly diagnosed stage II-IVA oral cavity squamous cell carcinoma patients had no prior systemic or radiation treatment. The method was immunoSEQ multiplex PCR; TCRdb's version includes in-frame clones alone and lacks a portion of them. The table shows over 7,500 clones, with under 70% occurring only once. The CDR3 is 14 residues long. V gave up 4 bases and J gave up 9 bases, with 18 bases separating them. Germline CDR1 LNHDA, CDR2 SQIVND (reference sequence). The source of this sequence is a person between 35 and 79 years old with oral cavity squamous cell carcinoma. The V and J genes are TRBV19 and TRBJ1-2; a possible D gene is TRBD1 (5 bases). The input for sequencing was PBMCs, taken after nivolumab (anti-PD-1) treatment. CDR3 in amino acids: CASSTTGTRGSYTF. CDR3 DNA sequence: TGTGCCAGTAGTACTACGGGCACAAGGGGTAGCTACACCTTC.